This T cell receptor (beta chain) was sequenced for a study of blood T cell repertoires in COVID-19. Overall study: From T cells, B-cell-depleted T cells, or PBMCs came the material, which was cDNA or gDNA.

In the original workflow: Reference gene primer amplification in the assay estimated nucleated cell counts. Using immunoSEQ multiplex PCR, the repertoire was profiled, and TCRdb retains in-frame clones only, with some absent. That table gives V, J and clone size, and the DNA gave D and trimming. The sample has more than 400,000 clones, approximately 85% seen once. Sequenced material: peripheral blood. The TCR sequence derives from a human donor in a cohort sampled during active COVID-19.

Here the CDR3 DNA reads TGTGCCAGCAGTCCCTACACAGGGCCTAGCGAGCAGTACTTC. Its protein is CASSPYTGPSEQYF. V is TRBV6-2 or TRBV6-3 and J is TRBJ2-7; weak D call: TRBD1 (6 bases). V shed 5 bases and J shed 6 bases, with 17 bases lying between them. This CDR3 has 14 residues. CDR1 MNHEY and CDR2 SVGEGT come from the germline V gene.